The entry below gives a single TCR beta chain sequence along with its context. Trimming removed 0 bases from V and 4 bases from J; junction bases left unmatched: 17. The CDR3 covers 20 residues. The germline V gene encodes CDR1 SGHTA and CDR2 FQGNSA. The data derive from a study of blood T cells in healthy people across ages. A second PCR, run for roughly 7 to 11 cycles, used a sample-barcoded 5' primer plus a J-beta primer mix. From the 5' RACE reads, TCRdb called clonotypes with MiXCR, one entry per CDR3 protein. This table holds around 1.5 million distinct CDR3 sequences, around 39% found once. The clonotype comes from a woman between 18 and 29 years old in good health. Material for sequencing was blood. This chain joins TRBV7-2 and TRBJ2-1, with 8 bases lining up with TRBD2. This CDR3 is CASSLALAETKRGGYNEQFF. The DNA of the CDR3 is TGTGCCAGCAGCTTAGCACTAGCGGAAACCAAAAGGGGGGGTTACAATGAGCAGTTCTTC.